The T cell receptor beta chain under discussion was sequenced for a study of prognosis after radiotherapy for stage I lung cancer (dated by TCRdb to the early 2020s). Looking at the study overall: Approximately 19 stage I NSCLC patients were enrolled in Nanjing, China, between early 2018 and 2019. Using image-guided IMRT or VMAT, SBRT was delivered in 3 to 5 fractions at a biologically effective dose of at least 100 Gy. The cohort included 10 to 15 men and roughly 6 women, with a median age of about 70 years and a range of about 53 to 95 years. Distant metastases were developed by four of the 19 patients after SBRT, at a median of around seven months, whereas no significant progression was observed in the other 15 patients. About twelve patients had adenocarcinoma and seven had squamous cell carcinoma as the tumor histology. Enrolled patients comprised some 13 with newly diagnosed primary stage I lung tumors and five with oligometastatic NSCLC after surgical resection of the primary tumor. This study profiled peripheral blood TCR beta repertoires from stage I NSCLC patients before and after stereotactic body radiotherapy and linked the repertoires to distant failure. SBRT was not combined with any concurrent therapy in any patient. All patients were considered medically inoperable, owing to comorbidities in 11 to 13 and refusal of surgery in about 7. The study took one blood sample before SBRT and one after SBRT from each of 19 patients and sequenced all 38 samples.

Two rounds of multiplex PCR were used to amplify the TCR beta CDR3 region from genomic DNA. In the first round of PCR, primers specific to each TRBV and TRBJ gene were used, and the primer sequences are filed in Chinese patent CN105087789A. Universal primers were used in the second round of PCR. The Roche High Pure PCR Template Preparation Kit was used to extract genomic DNA from the frozen PBMCs. The libraries underwent paired-end sequencing with 151 bp reads on an Illumina HiSeq 3000. The authors processed their data as follows. CutAdapt was used to discard raw reads that did not contain the multiplex PCR primer sequences. PEAR was used to merge high-quality paired reads into contigs. By aligning each contig to reference sequences, MiXCR assigned the TRB V, D and J gene segments to that contig. To remove sequencing errors, CDR3 sequences were clustered according to base quality and sequence similarity. Shannon entropy, normalized by the natural log of the productive TCR sequence number, served as the measure of diversity. One minus Shannon entropy divided by the natural log of the number of unique clonotypes was used as the definition of clonality. The Youden index of ROC curves was used to select progression-free survival cut-offs for repertoire metrics, and analyses were performed in R 3.5.3. The public reads were run again by TCRdb, first through fastp at Q25 and then through MiXCR, and only productive beta chains were kept. Each CDR3 protein appears once, grouped with its most common genes and DNA. The V and J calls here are based on TCRdb, not the publication. The sample records 59,000 or so distinct CDR3 sequences, roughly 29% of which are singletons. In total, the top ten clones hold around 8% of the sample.

Paper-wide results and their limitations: After SBRT, the count of unique TCR clones dropped from a median of roughly 9,300 beforehand to about 7,200 afterward (Wilcoxon paired P=0.011). No determination of tumor specificity was made for expanded TCR clones. Differences by metastasis status were reportedly seen in TRBV and TRBJ usage frequencies, involving two V genes at baseline and, after SBRT, roughly ten V genes and two J genes. All reported P values were unadjusted for multiple comparisons. Post-SBRT Shannon entropy and its change from baseline were lower in patients who developed distant metastases; baseline Shannon entropy was not associated with metastases. The study was limited by its small cohort and short follow-up, and the findings require independent validation.

The CDR3 holds 12 amino acids from the cysteine to the phenylalanine. The DNA shown is the 36-base CDR3, in frame from base 1. From the germline V gene, CDR1 is MNHNS and CDR2 is SASEGT. V is shortened by 6 bases, J by 5 bases, and the region joining them spans 8 bases. A history of other malignancies or of prior chemotherapy or radiotherapy was absent in all patients, and node-negative disease was shown on CT and PET/CT in all patients. Six milliliters of peripheral venous blood were drawn into EDTA tubes at each of two time points. Ficoll-Paque Plus density-gradient centrifugation was used to isolate PBMCs. Right after collection, samples were placed at -80 degrees C and kept there until analysis. This clonotype was observed many times. Its cognate antigen has yet to be identified. Base qualities are not at hand, and no much larger clone is one base apart.

The sequencing here drew on PBMCs, taken before or after stereotactic body radiation therapy (not recorded which). This receptor was obtained from a donor of 50 years or more with non-small cell lung cancer. The sequence links TRBV6-1 to TRBJ2-1; the D segment cannot be called with confidence. The bases are TGTGCCAGCAGACCGGGCCACAATGAGCAGTTCTTC. Its protein reads: CASRPGHNEQFF.